The 2 T cell receptor beta chains given below trace back to one sample, sequenced in a study of T cells expressing NK-cell markers (dated by TCRdb to 2020 to 2021). Receptors were amplified or captured by 5' RACE. The instrument was an Illumina HiSeq 2000. The reads were reprocessed in TCRdb, with one entry per CDR3 protein sequence and no accompanying DNA. This specimen's table enumerates fewer than 400,000 distinct CDR3 sequences. The top ten constitute about 5.2% of the sample. What was sequenced was blood T cells: a sorted CD56 or NKG2C T cell subset, CD4+ or CD8+ T cells, or bulk PBMC T cells (not recorded which). These receptors all stem from a man aged 18-69 years in good health.

This chain links TRBV6-5 with TRBJ2-7; TCRdb's D call, TRBD1, is unchecked because there is no DNA. The CDR3 length is 14 residues. Germline lookup yields CDR1 MNHEY and CDR2 SVGAGI. The CDR3: CASSNGWGGVEQYF.

The V and J genes are TRBV27 and TRBJ1-2; no DNA is available, so the TRBD1 call from TCRdb remains unchecked. This CDR3 comprises 14 residues. CDR1 is MNHEY and CDR2 is SMNVEV in the germline V gene (reference sequence). This chain's CDR3 is CASSRSGQSGSYTF.